This T cell receptor beta chain was identified during a study of T cell responses to AZD1222 COVID-19 vaccine (dated by TCRdb to the early 2020s). With regard to the full study: AZD1222 recipients whose second dose came at about 4 weeks and those whose second dose came at about 12 weeks were combined into one group, since spike-specific TCR depth and breadth did not differ between the two schedules. Trial participants were enrolled by age into subgroups of 18-55, 56-69 and 70-plus years, and about 150, 27 and 61 TCR-sequenced participants, respectively, were included in these subgroups. TCR sequencing covered 230 to 250 trial participants: about 210 given two doses of AZD1222 and 26 given two doses of MenACWY control vaccine. Results and caveats for the whole study, not just this receptor: Conclusions about previously exposed vaccinees are limited because only a handful of AZD1222 recipients were SARS-CoV-2 seropositive at baseline. No day 14 peak-response samples were available, so repertoires were characterized only after the peak T cell response. Participants were mostly white British and included more females than males, and it was suggested by the authors that clonal diversity may have been underestimated. Reportedly, close to half of the unique spike-specific TCRs recognized epitopes lying outside the regions that are mutated in the B.1.351 and B.1.1.7 variants. Spike-specific TCR breadth and depth rose significantly after two AZD1222 doses compared with day 0 and with MenACWY recipients. Vaccine-associated CD4 TCRs spanned the whole spike protein, with dominant responses in regions 160-218 and 743-854. The 56-69-year group was small, and its depth increase did not reach significance, likely because of low power.

Per the publication, the time point label means: baseline before first vaccination. Vaccinee samples came from UK trials COV001 and COV002, including a single-blind randomized controlled phase 2/3 trial of AZD1222 (ChAdOx1 nCoV-19) in healthy adults. For TCRbeta chain sequencing, PBMC samples were collected from trial participants at day 0 and at day 28 after the second dose. In regard to this clone: The antigen it recognizes is unknown. Base qualities were left out, and no much larger clone turns up one base away.

The CDR3 regions of human TCRbeta chains were subjected to immunosequencing. In the paper's pipeline: Repertoire TCRs were checked for matches against a reference library of SARS-CoV-2-specific TCRs that had been generated using the MIRA antigen-specificity platform. Breadth was defined as the fraction of unique TCRs that were SARS-CoV-2-associated. Depth was defined as the fraction of total T cells that were SARS-CoV-2-associated. Using the MIRA data, every spike-specific TCR was mapped to the spike region that the TCR reacted to and assigned to either a CD4 or a CD8 class. Log10-transformed breadth and depth values were compared by one-way ANOVA with Sidak's multiple comparisons tests. The immuneACCESS repertoire file appears here via TCRdb, limited to in-frame rearrangements. These files lack a portion of the clones; in checked studies, under half of the deficit traces to unresolved V genes, and the cause of the others is not known. V and J calls plus clone size are reproduced from that table; the DNA served to infer D and trimming. This sample comprises approximately 68,000 clones, more than 70% of them detected only once. Together, the top ten hold 20% of the sample.

V gives up 5 bases and J gives up 2 bases, and the segment between their germline ends measures 15 bases. The CDR3 contains 15 residues, cysteine and phenylalanine counted. The entry retains the CDR3 DNA only, 45 bases that are in frame from base 1. Reading the germline V gene gives CDR1 SGHTA and CDR2 FQGTGA. The chain is made from TRBV7-3 and TRBJ2-5, with the D gene not clear enough to name. This receptor was obtained from an adult in good health. Material: peripheral blood, obtained on day 0 of AZD1222 vaccination. The DNA is TGTGCCAGCAGCCTTCTAGGGTTTTCTCAAGAGACCCAGTACTTC. It codes for CASSLLGFSQETQYF.